A single sample gave rise to the 32 T cell receptor beta chains below, sequenced in a study of control samples from healthy donors and cancer patients. Sequencing was performed with immunoSEQ multiplex PCR; in TCRdb, only in-frame clones are kept and a portion is missing. The profile shows around 140,000 clones, 89% of them singletons. The sample comprised PBMCs. The origin of the receptors is a man aged 45-65 years with head and neck cancer.

This clone was seen a few times. The V gene is TRBV6-1, the J gene TRBJ2-5; no firm D call. V lost 4 bases, J lost 4 bases, and 10 bases lay in between. This CDR3 comprises 13 residues. Germline V lookup: CDR1 MNHNS, CDR2 SASEGT. CDR3 DNA sequence: TGTGCCAGCAGTGGAGCACACGGAGAGACCCAGTACTTC. It yields the protein CASSGAHGETQYF.

The chain carries TRBV18 and TRBJ1-1; 7 bases are shared with TRBD1. The CDR3 totals 14 residues. V was clipped by 2 bases and J by 6 bases; unmatched bases: 6. In germline, CDR1 is KGHSH, CDR2 LQKENI. The CDR3 DNA sequence: TGTGCCAGCTCACCAGGCCAGGGGGATCCTGAAGCTTTCTTT. Encoded protein: CASSPGQGDPEAFF.

The CDR3 protein is CATWGDTSYEQYF. Written as DNA, the CDR3 is TGTGCCACTTGGGGGGACACCTCCTACGAGCAGTACTTC. The V gene is TRBV10-3, the J gene TRBJ2-7; D could derive from TRBD1 or TRBD2 (6 bases each). The CDR3 spans 13 residues. Per the germline V gene, CDR1 is ENHRY and CDR2 is SYGVKD. V dropped 10 bases and J dropped 0 bases, with 13 bases sitting between them.

This clone was picked up a small number of times. J is TRBJ2-7 and V is TRBV7-9; possibly TRBD1 or TRBD2 for D (5 bases each). Trimming shortened V by 8 bases and J by 1 base, and 15 bases separated the two germline ends. This CDR3 has 14 residues. Germline lookup yields CDR1 SEHNR and CDR2 FQNEAQ (reference sequence). DNA for the CDR3: TGTGCCAGCCAACCCGGGACGGATTCCTACGAGCAGTACTTC. Translating gives CASQPGTDSYEQYF.

The V and J genes are TRBV7-2 and TRBJ2-3, with 7 nucleotides matching TRBD2. Germline V lookup: CDR1 SGHTA, CDR2 FQGNSA. V gave up 3 bases and J gave up 1 base; unmatched junction bases: 1. This CDR3 is built from 14 residues. The CDR3 nucleotides are TGTGCCAGCAGCTTTACTAGCGGCACAGATACGCAGTATTTT. This sequence encodes CASSFTSGTDTQYF.

The V call is TRBV6-5, the J call TRBJ1-1; D unclear. Trimming removed 5 bases at V and 1 base at J, with 14 bases between. The CDR3 is 15 amino acids. In germline, CDR1 is MNHEY, CDR2 SVGAGI. CDR3 in DNA: TGTGCCAGCAGTCGGGGAAGTAGCAGGAACACTGAAGCTTTCTTT. This gives the protein CASSRGSSRNTEAFF.

The V gene is TRBV24-1, the J gene TRBJ2-1; a weak D match, TRBD2 (5 bases). Trimming shortened V by 2 bases and J by 10 bases, and 17 bases separated the two germline ends. CDR3 length: 15 residues. The germline V gene encodes CDR1 KGHDR and CDR2 SFDVKD. The CDR3: CATSDSDLAGGEQFF. CDR3 nucleotide sequence: TGTGCCACCAGTGATTCGGACCTTGCGGGCGGAGAGCAGTTCTTC.

The V gene is TRBV2, the J gene TRBJ1-6; no definite D call. Trimming took off 7 bases at V and 0 bases at J, with 13 bases between the two ends. The CDR3 extends over 16 amino acids. In germline, CDR1 is SNHLY, CDR2 FYNNEI. CDR3: CASIGQESSYNSPLHF. The DNA for the CDR3 is TGTGCCAGCATAGGGCAGGAGAGCTCCTATAATTCACCCCTCCACTTT.

This chain connects TRBV30 to TRBJ2-7; TRBD2 agrees at 11 bases. Germline trimming cut 0 bases from V and 3 bases from J; bases unmatched to any gene: 7. Germline CDR1 GTSNPN, CDR2 SVGIG (reference sequence). The CDR3 sequence is 16 residues long. Here the CDR3 DNA reads TGTGCCTGGAGTGTATTGCGTACTAGCGGGGGCTACGAGCAGTACTTC. Translating it yields CAWSVLRTSGGYEQYF.

The chain employs TRBV4-1 and TRBJ1-4, with a possible D match to TRBD1 (5 bases). The CDR3 has 16 amino acids. Trimming removed 1 base from V and 8 bases from J, with 17 bases in between. Germline V gives CDR1 MGHRA, CDR2 YSYEKL. In DNA, the CDR3 is TGCGCCAGCAGCCAAGCCTACTCGGGACTCGAAGAAAAACTGTTTTTT. Translation gives CASSQAYSGLEEKLFF.

The chain couples TRBV11-2 to TRBJ2-5; 7 positions match TRBD1. The J segment lost 2 bases and the V segment lost 5 bases, leaving 8 bases of the junction unmatched. CDR1 is SGHAT and CDR2 is FQNNGV in the germline V gene. This CDR3 comprises 15 residues. In DNA form, the CDR3 reads TGTGCCAGCAGCCGATTGGCAGGGGGTCAAGAGACCCAGTACTTC. It codes for CASSRLAGGQETQYF.

The CDR3 region is CASSIDRRNTEAFF. The CDR3 DNA follows: TGTGCCAGTAGTATAGATCGGAGGAACACTGAAGCTTTCTTT. The chain uses TRBV19 and TRBJ1-1; no reliable D call. The length of the CDR3 is 14 residues. The germline gives CDR1 LNHDA, CDR2 SQIVND (reference sequence). The V and J ends lost 0 bases and 1 base respectively, with 6 bases between them.

The chain links TRBV9 to TRBJ2-7; D may be TRBD1 (6 bases). Germline values: CDR1 SGDLS, CDR2 YYNGEE. The CDR3 is 14 residues long. V was trimmed by 2 bases and J by 3 bases, leaving 12 bases between them. The CDR3 sequence: CASSVGTPDYEQYF. The CDR3 coding sequence is TGTGCCAGCAGCGTGGGGACACCAGACTACGAGCAGTACTTC.

The DNA of the CDR3 is TGTGCCAGCATCCCCCGGGCAGGTAATGAAGCTTTCTTT. Encoded protein: CASIPRAGNEAFF. This chain connects TRBV27 to TRBJ1-1; D is uncertain. Trimming cost V 7 bases and J 7 bases, with 16 bases left between them. This CDR3 contains 13 residues. Per the germline V gene, CDR1 is MNHEY and CDR2 is SMNVEV (reference sequence).

J is TRBJ2-2 and V is TRBV3-1 (or the pseudogene TRBV3-2); TRBD1 matches 7 bases. The length of the CDR3 is 15 residues. Germline CDR1 is LGHDT and CDR2 is YNNKEL (reference sequence). V lost 8 bases to trimming and J lost 5 bases; unmatched junction nucleotides: 11. The CDR3 coding sequence is TGTGCCAGCCTCCCACAACAGGGGTGGACCGGGGAGCTGTTTTTT. It is translated as CASLPQQGWTGELFF.

This sequence joins TRBV29-1 and TRBJ2-2; D remains unclear. The V gene's germline CDR1 is SQVTM and CDR2 ANQGSEA. The CDR3 covers 12 residues. V was shortened by 7 bases and J by 1 base, with 7 bases between the two germline ends. The CDR3, as DNA: TGCAGCGGCCTGGGGAACACCGGGGAGCTGTTTTTT. Translated: CSGLGNTGELFF.

The V and J genes are TRBV19 and TRBJ1-4, with D maybe TRBD1 (5 bases). Germline V gives CDR1 LNHDA, CDR2 SQIVND (reference sequence). The CDR3 totals 11 residues. The V end was cut by 5 bases, the J end by 10 bases, with 8 bases between. The CDR3 loop is CASSVGTKLFF. The CDR3 bases are TGTGCCAGTAGTGTTGGGACAAAACTGTTTTTT.

CDR3 loop: CATDREEGNTEAFF. The CDR3 region has the DNA TGTGCCACTGACAGGGAAGAGGGGAACACTGAAGCTTTCTTT. The rearrangement uses TRBV6-5 and TRBJ1-1; TRBD1 aligns across 7 bases. Trimming took 10 bases from V and 1 from J; bases not matched to a gene: 9. Germline CDR1 and CDR2: MNHEY and SVGAGI. The length of the CDR3 is 14 residues.

V usage is TRBV19 and J usage is TRBJ2-2; tentatively, D is TRBD2 (5 bases). The V end was cut by 1 base, the J end by 6 bases, with 6 bases between. The CDR3 spans 13 residues. CDR1 LNHDA and CDR2 SQIVND come from the germline V gene (reference sequence). In DNA form, the CDR3 reads TGTGCCAGTAGTATAGGGGGAGCCGGGGAGCTGTTTTTT. Residues: CASSIGGAGELFF.

The V gene is TRBV7-8, the J gene TRBJ2-3; a weak D match, TRBD2 (5 bases). The germline V gene has CDR1 SGHVS and CDR2 FQNEAQ. With 4 bases removed from V and 0 bases from J, the gap between germline ends came to 11 bases. The CDR3 length is 15 residues. The CDR3 reads CASSSLKRSTDTQYF. As DNA, the CDR3 is TGTGCCAGCAGCTCCTTAAAGCGGAGCACAGATACGCAGTATTTT.

This chain connects TRBV6-5 to TRBJ2-7, with D perhaps assigned TRBD1 or TRBD2 (5 bases each). CDR1 and CDR2 (germline): MNHEY, SVGAGI. V dropped 7 bases and J dropped 3 bases, with 16 bases sitting between them. The CDR3 length is 14 residues. CDR3: CASKAEGLSYEQYF. In nucleotides, the CDR3 is TGTGCCAGCAAAGCCGAGGGGCTTAGCTACGAGCAGTACTTC.

This clone was detected only once. The chain uses TRBV15 and TRBJ1-4, with TRBD1 as a possible D gene (6 bases). From germline, CDR1 is LNHNV and CDR2 YYDKDF (reference sequence). Trimming removed 4 bases at V and 7 bases at J, with 13 bases between. The CDR3 totals 14 residues. The DNA for the CDR3 is TGTGCCACCAGCAATGGGGCAGGGGCTGAAAAACTGTTTTTT. Amino acid sequence: CATSNGAGAEKLFF.

This clone was counted a few times. The chain links TRBV10-3 to TRBJ1-6; TRBD1 matches 7 bases. Per the germline V gene, CDR1 is ENHRY and CDR2 is SYGVKD. There are 15 residues in the CDR3. V dropped 2 bases and J dropped 10; count of bases not matched to a gene: 8. CDR3: CAISEVDRAGSPLHF. The DNA for the CDR3 is TGTGCCATCAGTGAGGTTGACAGGGCAGGATCACCCCTCCACTTT.

The genes are TRBV5-6 and TRBJ2-3; no reliable D call. V was cut by 3 bases and J by 0 bases, with 11 bases left in between. Germline CDR1 SGHDT, CDR2 YYEEEE. The CDR3 covers 15 residues. As DNA, the CDR3 is TGTGCCAGCAGCTGGTCAGCCCTGAGCACAGATACGCAGTATTTT. Protein product: CASSWSALSTDTQYF.

The CDR3 DNA reads TGTGCCAGCAGCTTTGAGTCGTCACCCCTCCACTTT. This gives the protein CASSFESSPLHF. The J gene is TRBJ1-6, the V gene TRBV5-6; D is uncertain. CDR1 and CDR2 from the germline V gene are SGHDT and YYEEEE. This CDR3 region has 12 residues. Deletions cut 2 bases from V and 10 bases from J, with 7 bases between.

DNA of the CDR3: TGTGCCAGCAGTAAGGACTGGGCTCTAGCCAAAAACATTCAGTACTTC. The encoded protein is CASSKDWALAKNIQYF. The chain recombines TRBV28 with TRBJ2-4, with D maybe TRBD2 (5 bases). The length of the CDR3 is 16 residues. Trimming left V 5 bases short and J 0 bases short, with 14 bases between. The germline CDR1 and CDR2 sequences are MDHEN and SYDVKM.

V usage is TRBV6-5 and J usage is TRBJ1-2, with a possible D match to TRBD1 (6 bases). Trimming left V 0 bases short and J 4 bases short, with 15 bases between. Germline CDR1 and CDR2: MNHEY and SVGAGI. The CDR3 has 16 amino acids. In DNA, the CDR3 is TGTGCCAGCAGTTACTCTGGGACACGATTGGGCTATGGCTACACCTTC. It specifies CASSYSGTRLGYGYTF.

The chain employs TRBV7-9 and TRBJ2-2; 7 positions agree with TRBD1. The CDR3 is 15 residues long. Germline trimming cut 2 bases from V and 3 bases from J; bases unmatched to any gene: 3. In germline, CDR1 is SEHNR, CDR2 FQNEAQ (reference sequence). CDR3 bases: TGTGCCAGCAGCTTAATGCAGGGGGACACCGGGGAGCTGTTTTTT. As protein: CASSLMQGDTGELFF. The full variable domain, in which reference TRBV7-9 and TRBJ2-2 provide the parts outside the CDR3, is DTGVSQNPRHKITKRGQNVTFRCDPISEHNRLYWYRQTLGQGPEFLTYFQNEAQLEKSRLLSDRFSAERPKGSFSTLEIQRTEQGDSAMYLCASSLMQGDTGELFFGEGSRLTVL.

The chain recombines TRBV7-9 with TRBJ2-7, with D hard to call. CDR3 length: 13 residues. Germline V gives CDR1 SEHNR, CDR2 FQNEAQ (reference sequence). V lost 1 base to trimming and J lost 3 bases, with 7 bases between them. CDR3 loop: CASSLGTFYEQYF. CDR3 bases: TGTGCCAGCAGCTTAGGCACCTTCTACGAGCAGTACTTC.

The chain is built from TRBV6-5 and TRBJ2-7; D assignment may be TRBD1 or TRBD2 (5 bases each). Germline V gene data show CDR1 as MNHEY and CDR2 as SVGAGI. The ends were cut back, 10 bases at V and 2 bases at J, with 18 bases in the middle. The CDR3 contains 14 residues. The CDR3 nucleotides are TGTGCCACGGGACGCCCGAGGAACCCCTACGAGCAGTACTTC. Protein sequence: CATGRPRNPYEQYF.

The chain joins TRBV4-1 to TRBJ2-1; 16 nucleotides agree with TRBD2. V was pared by 0 bases and J by 5 bases, with 7 bases of the junction left unmatched. Germline CDR1 reads MGHRA; CDR2 reads YSYEKL. The CDR3 totals 19 residues. The CDR3 sequence is CASSQDPGLAGGRDNEQFF. Here the CDR3 DNA reads TGCGCCAGCAGCCAAGATCCGGGACTAGCGGGGGGGCGGGACAATGAGCAGTTCTTC.

The chain employs TRBV9 and TRBJ2-2; D unclear. Trimming pared 0 bases from V and 0 bases from J, leaving 9 bases between. The CDR3 runs to 16 residues. From germline, CDR1 is SGDLS and CDR2 YYNGEE. The CDR3 DNA is TGTGCCAGCAGCGTAGGGCGGAACTCGAACACCGGGGAGCTGTTTTTT. Protein product: CASSVGRNSNTGELFF.